This T cell receptor (beta chain) was obtained from a study of cytomegalovirus exposure and HLA in healthy donors. Trimming took 8 bases from V and 9 from J; bases not matched to a gene: 7. CDR1 and CDR2 (germline): SGHRS, YFSETQ. This CDR3 is 13 amino acids long. With 60 Vbeta and 13 Jbeta primers, the PCR was carried out. Method: immunoSEQ multiplex PCR; TCRdb's copy keeps in-frame clones and lacks some. The sample holds some 200,000 clones, 70% to 85% seen once. This chain uses TRBV5-1 with TRBJ1-6, with 8 bases that match TRBD1. Material: PBMCs. This TCR was recovered from a girl aged 2-9 years in good health and CMV-seronegative. The CDR3 DNA reads as TGCGCCAGTACGGCACAGGGGGGTTCACCCCTCCACTTT. This encodes CASTAQGGSPLHF. The full variable domain, completed using reference TRBV5-1 and TRBJ1-6, is KAGVTQTPRYLIKTRGQQVTLSCSPISGHRSVSWYQQTPGQGLQFLFEYFSETQRNKGNFPGRFSGRQFSNSRSEMNVSTLELGDSALYLCASTAQGGSPLHFGNGTRLTVT.